A selection of T cell receptor beta chains follows, all from one sample in a study of shared clonotypes between healthy human individuals. Only in-frame clones appear in the TCRdb table, and some are missing; sequencing was by immunoSEQ multiplex PCR. Here the sample spans some 600,000 clones, roughly 96% being singletons. The sequenced sample consisted of naive CD8+ T cells sorted from blood. These TCRs come from a woman in her thirties in good health. Both conserved end residues are part of each CDR3. The D gene is left open where the match is weak. Clone size, where shown, is once, few, many, or a class for clones that have expanded.

TRBJ2-1 TRBV4-1 NA NA TGCGCCAGCAGCCAAGACTTAGCGAGCTCCTACAATGAGCAGTTCTTC CASSQDLASSYNEQFF
TRBJ1-5 TRBV13 NA once TGTGCCAGCAGCTTTGGGACGGCTGAAAATCAGCCCCAGCATTTT CASSFGTAENQPQHF
TRBJ2-5 TRBV19 TRBD2 NA TGTGCCAGTAGTATAGTAGCGGGCATTAATGCCCAGTACTTC CASSIVAGINAQYF
TRBJ2-1 TRBV27 NA NA TGTGCCAGCACCCTTGGGGGCGGCTCCTACAATGAGCAGTTCTTC CASTLGGGSYNEQFF
TRBJ2-7 TRBV28 NA NA TGTGCCAGCAGTCTACACACAGGGTCCTACGAGCAGTACTTC CASSLHTGSYEQYF
TRBJ1-2 TRBV4-1 NA NA TGCGCCAGCAGCCAAGAGCCCGGGTATGGCTACACCTTC CASSQEPGYGYTF
TRBJ2-1 TRBV7-7 NA NA TGTGCCAGCAGCATGGGGCCTAGCTCCTACAATGAGCAGTTCTTC CASSMGPSSYNEQFF
TRBJ2-5 TRBV28 TRBD1 NA TGTGCCAGCAGTTTAGACAGGGTGGAGTCCCAGTACTTC CASSLDRVESQYF
TRBJ2-1 TRBV5-6 TRBD2 NA TGTGCCAGCAGCTTGTCTCTAGCGGGAGGGGCTGAGCAGTTCTTC CASSLSLAGGAEQFF
TRBJ1-2 TRBV29-1 NA NA TGCAGCGCCGTGTCAGGGCTGAACTATGGCTACACCTTC CSAVSGLNYGYTF
TRBJ1-2 TRBV28 NA NA TGTGCCAGCAAGGACAGCCTAAACTATGGCTACACCTTC CASKDSLNYGYTF
TRBJ2-7 TRBV2 TRBD1 NA TGTGCCAGCAGTTCGCCGGGACAGGGGGGAGGGCAGTACTTC CASSSPGQGGGQYF
TRBJ1-1 TRBV15 NA NA TGTGCCACCAGCAGAGTGGGGTTGGGACCGGGAAATGAAGCTTTCTTT CATSRVGLGPGNEAFF
TRBJ1-5 TRBV30 TRBD1 few TGTGCCTGGAGTAATGGACAGGGCAATCAGCCCCAGCATTTT CAWSNGQGNQPQHF
TRBJ1-1 TRBV28 NA NA TGTGCCAGCAGTTCTAGGACAGTTTTGAACACTGAAGCTTTCTTT CASSSRTVLNTEAFF
TRBJ1-5 TRBV4-2 TRBD1 NA TGTGCCAGCAGCCCCACCCGACAGGGGAATCAGCCCCAGCATTTT CASSPTRQGNQPQHF
TRBJ2-2 TRBV15 NA NA TGTGCCACCAGCGGGGGTTTAAAGTATTCCGGGGAGCTGTTTTTT CATSGGLKYSGELFF
TRBJ2-2 TRBV27 NA NA TGTGCCAGCAGCCTATTGCCGGGGAGCACCGGGGAGCTGTTTTTT CASSLLPGSTGELFF
TRBJ2-7 TRBV4-1 TRBD2 NA TGCGCCAGCAGCCAATTAGCGGGAGGTATATACGAGCAGTACTTC CASSQLAGGIYEQYF
TRBJ2-1 TRBV19 TRBD2 NA TGTGCCAGTAGTAACAGCGGGAGTTACAATGAGCAGTTCTTC CASSNSGSYNEQFF
TRBJ2-7 TRBV19 TRBD1 once TGTGCCAGTAGTACCTGGCGGACAGGGGACTACGAGCAGTACTTC CASSTWRTGDYEQYF
TRBJ2-3 TRBV9 NA NA TGTGCCAGCAGCGCACCGACTAGTCCAGATACGCAGTATTTT CASSAPTSPDTQYF
TRBJ2-1 TRBV5-6 TRBD2 NA TGTGCCAGCAGCTTGCTGGCGCGGGAGACAAGGAATGAGCAGTTCTTC CASSLLARETRNEQFF
TRBJ1-2 TRBV27 NA NA TGTGCCAGCAGTTTAAACACCAGGGTATATGGCTACACCTTC CASSLNTRVYGYTF
TRBJ1-2 TRBV4-1 NA once TGCGCCAGCAGCCAAGTACATGCTACGGCCTATGGCTACACCTTC CASSQVHATAYGYTF
TRBJ2-1 TRBV19 NA NA TGTGCCAGTAGTATCGAGGGCCACAATGAGCAGTTCTTC CASSIEGHNEQFF
TRBJ2-2 TRBV4-2 NA once TGTGCCAGCAGCCAAGATGAGCGAAACGGCATCGGGGAGCTGTTTTTT CASSQDERNGIGELFF
TRBJ2-4 TRBV11-2 TRBD1 once TGTGCCAGCAGCATCGGGACAGGGCGGAACATTCAGTACTTC CASSIGTGRNIQYF
TRBJ2-7 TRBV5-6 NA NA TGTGCCAGCAGTTCGGGACCTCTCGAGCAGTACTTC CASSSGPLEQYF
TRBJ2-4 TRBV6-5 NA NA TGTGCCAGCAGTTCCACGGGCAGGGCGGACATTCAGTACTTC CASSSTGRADIQYF
TRBJ2-5 TRBV7-2 TRBD2 NA TGTGCCAGCAGCATAACTAGCGGGAGGACTGAGCAGTACTTC CASSITSGRTEQYF
TRBJ2-7 TRBV27 TRBD2 once TGTGCCAGCAGTGGCGAGCGGGAGGAGGACGAGCAGTACTTC CASSGEREEDEQYF
TRBJ2-1 TRBV21-1 NA NA TGTGCCAAAGGGACTAGCGGGAGAAGTTTGTACAATGAGCAGTTCTTC CAKGTSGRSLYNEQFF
TRBJ2-3 TRBV10-3 TRBD2 NA TGTGCCATCAGTGCGACTAGCGGGTCGACAGATACGCAGTATTTT CAISATSGSTDTQYF
TRBJ1-4 TRBV2 NA NA TGTGCCACCAGGCCAGGGTGGACTAATGAAAAACTGTTTTTT CATRPGWTNEKLFF
TRBJ1-5 TRBV5-6 NA NA TGTGCCAGCAGCTCACAGGGTAGTCAGCCCCAGCATTTT CASSSQGSQPQHF
TRBJ1-2 TRBV6-6 NA NA TGTGCCAGCAGTTACTCGGTCAGCAACTATGGCTACACCTTC CASSYSVSNYGYTF
TRBJ2-7 TRBV19 NA NA TGTGCCAGTAGTATCGGGGGTGGCGAGCAGTACTTC CASSIGGGEQYF
TRBJ2-7 TRBV4-1 TRBD1 NA TGCGCCAGCAGCCCCTCCGGGGACAGGGGGAGGTGGGAGCAGTACTTC CASSPSGDRGRWEQYF
TRBJ1-2 TRBV4-1 NA NA TGCGCCAGCAGCCACAGGGAACCCTATGGCTACACCTTC CASSHREPYGYTF
TRBJ2-7 TRBV7-9 TRBD1 once TGTGCCAGCAGCTTAGCCGGACAGGTCTACGAGCAGTACTTC CASSLAGQVYEQYF
TRBJ2-1 TRBV5-8 NA NA TGTGCCAGCAGCTTTTGGGGACAACACTACAATGAGCAGTTCTTC CASSFWGQHYNEQFF
TRBJ2-7 TRBV7-9 NA once TGTGCCAGCAGCTTTAGGAACTACGAGCAGTACTTC CASSFRNYEQYF
TRBJ2-7 TRBV28 NA NA TGTGCCAGCAGTTTCAGAGGGGTGCAGAAATACGAGCAGTACTTC CASSFRGVQKYEQYF
TRBJ2-1 TRBV29-1 TRBD1 NA TGCAGCGCTATGGGACAGTCAGACAATGAGCAGTTCTTC CSAMGQSDNEQFF
TRBJ1-1 TRBV18 TRBD1 NA TGTGCCAGCTCACCAGCGAAGGGACAGGGCTCAACTGAAGCTTTCTTT CASSPAKGQGSTEAFF
TRBJ1-2 TRBV5-1 NA NA TGCGCCAGCAGCTTTCAGGGAGGGAGCGGCTACACCTTC CASSFQGGSGYTF
TRBJ1-5 TRBV6-5 NA NA TGTGCCAGCAGTTACTCCGAGAATCAGCCCCAGCATTTT CASSYSENQPQHF
TRBJ2-1 TRBV4-1 NA NA TGCGCCAGCAGCCAAGAAGGCGGTTTCTCCTACAATGAGCAGTTCTTC CASSQEGGFSYNEQFF
TRBJ2-3 TRBV27 NA once TGTGCCAGCAGTCCGACCGGAGGGGGTTTGGATACGCAGTATTTT CASSPTGGGLDTQYF
TRBJ2-1 TRBV4-1 NA NA TGCGCCAGCAGCCAGACCCAAGGGACGGGCTACAATGAGCAGTTCTTC CASSQTQGTGYNEQFF
TRBJ2-7 TRBV4-1 TRBD1 NA TGCGCCAGCAGCCAAGCTTTTACAGGGGGCTACGAGCAGTACTTC CASSQAFTGGYEQYF
TRBJ2-3 TRBV4-1 TRBD1 NA TGCGCCAGCAGCCTCCGGGACAGGGGGCCAGATACGCAGTATTTT CASSLRDRGPDTQYF
TRBJ2-7 TRBV27 TRBD2 NA TGTGCCAGCAGGCCCGTAGCGGGAGGGCCCTACGAGCAGTACTTC CASRPVAGGPYEQYF